The 4 T cell receptor beta chains below were found in one sample sequenced in a study of immune evolution from preneoplasia to lung adenocarcinoma. Assay used: immunoSEQ multiplex PCR; TCRdb lists only in-frame clones, some missing. The data contain tens of thousands of clones, approximately 80% of them singletons. The sequencing input was FFPE invasive lung adenocarcinoma tissue. Source of these receptors: a person aged 55 to 75 with lung adenocarcinoma.

The CDR3, as DNA: TGTGCCAGCTCACTAAGTACGAAGAACACTGAAGCTTTCTTT. It yields the protein CASSLSTKNTEAFF. The V and J genes are TRBV18 and TRBJ1-1; D ambiguous. The CDR3 has 14 amino acids. CDR1 is KGHSH, CDR2 LQKENI, per germline. The ends were cut back, 4 bases at V and 1 base at J, with 10 bases in the middle.

This chain connects TRBV30 to TRBJ1-2; D gene ambiguous. Trimming took 2 bases from V and 4 from J, leaving 11 bases between them. This CDR3 has 13 residues. Germline V gives CDR1 GTSNPN, CDR2 SVGIG (reference sequence). In DNA form, the CDR3 reads TGTGCCTGGAGTCGAGCTAAGATCTATGGCTACACCTTC. As protein: CAWSRAKIYGYTF.

The chain links TRBV19 to TRBJ2-5, with D possibly TRBD2 on 5 matching bases. This CDR3 spans 14 amino acids. V was pared by 9 bases and J by 5 bases, with 19 bases between. The germline gives CDR1 LNHDA, CDR2 SQIVND (reference sequence). The DNA of the CDR3 is TGTGCCAGCGCCACAACCCTGACGGGGGAGACCCAGTACTTC. This gives the protein CASATTLTGETQYF.

The V and J genes are TRBV11-3 and TRBJ1-3; 7 bases are shared with TRBD1. Trimming at V came to 6 bases and at J to 8 bases, leaving 25 bases not matched to a gene. There are 19 residues in the CDR3. In germline, CDR1 is SGHNT, CDR2 YENEEA. CDR3 loop: CASRGWSLFRRGQRDTIYF. CDR3 in DNA: TGTGCCAGCAGGGGGTGGAGCCTGTTCAGGAGGGGGCAGAGGGACACCATATATTTT.